This T cell receptor (beta chain) was identified during a study of T cell responses to AZD1222 COVID-19 vaccine. The assay was immunoSEQ multiplex PCR, and TCRdb's table has in-frame clones only and misses some. The sample records some 140,000 clones, approximately 87% being singletons. Trimming stripped 10 bases from V and 6 bases from J, with 12 bases between. Germline CDR1 is MDHEN and CDR2 is SYDVKM. There are 12 residues in the CDR3. The chain couples TRBV28 to TRBJ1-4; TRBD1 might be the D (6 bases). The clonotype originates from an adult in good health. The input for sequencing was peripheral blood, taken on day 0 of MenACWY control vaccination. CDR3 protein: CATSKGDEKLFF. The CDR3 nucleotides are TGTGCCACCTCGAAGGGGGATGAAAAACTGTTTTTT.